The 26 T cell receptor beta chains presented below share a single source sample, sequenced in a study of CD8+ T cells in alopecia areata. RNA was extracted and reverse transcribed into cDNA as the sequencing template. Measured with immunoSEQ multiplex PCR; TCRdb has only the in-frame clones, and not every one. The data show 90,000 to 150,000 clones, around two fifths seen once. Sequencing was done on a sample of CD4+ T cells sorted from blood. The receptors come from a human donor with alopecia areata.

This clone has a count of ten or more. The chain has TRBV7-9 and TRBJ2-5; tentatively, D is TRBD1 or TRBD2 (5 bases each). Deletions cut 0 bases from V and 2 bases from J, with 10 bases between. The germline V gene encodes CDR1 SEHNR and CDR2 FQNEAQ (reference sequence). This CDR3 comprises 15 residues. CDR3 in DNA: TGTGCCAGCAGCTTAGCCGGGGCCGCACAAGAGACCCAGTACTTC. Amino acids: CASSLAGAAQETQYF.

The genes are TRBV2 and TRBJ2-1; 7 bases align to TRBD1. After removal of 6 bases from V and 4 bases from J, the junction contained 6 bases not matched to a gene. The germline V gene encodes CDR1 SNHLY and CDR2 FYNNEI. The length of the CDR3 is 14 residues. This CDR3 is CASSDRVRYNEQFF. CDR3 coding DNA: TGTGCCAGCAGCGACAGGGTCCGATACAATGAGCAGTTCTTC.

This chain joins TRBV11-2 and TRBJ2-3; maybe TRBD1 (5 bases). CDR3 length: 13 amino acids. Germline CDR1 SGHAT, CDR2 FQNNGV. Trimming stripped 5 bases from V and 11 bases from J, with 17 bases between. CDR3 in DNA: TGTGCCAGCAGCCTGGATAGGGGATCTGGGCAGTATTTT. Its protein is CASSLDRGSGQYF.

In regard to this clone: At the DNA level, this CDR3 is encoded by other sequences in the same sample as well. The chain uses TRBV30 and TRBJ2-7; D uncertain. Germline values: CDR1 GTSNPN, CDR2 SVGIG (reference sequence). The germline V and J ends were trimmed by 2 bases and 4 bases, with 6 bases remaining between them. The CDR3 consists of 11 residues. The CDR3 spells CAWSLGYEQYF. The CDR3 DNA is TGTGCCTGGAGTTTGGGGTACGAGCAGTACTTC.

This sequence joins TRBV29-1 and TRBJ1-1, with D unclear. Trimming shortened V by 0 bases and J by 3 bases, and 8 bases separated the two germline ends. This CDR3 comprises 13 residues. Germline CDR1 and CDR2: SQVTM and ANQGSEA. The CDR3 region has the DNA TGCAGCGTTGAAGATCAACCCTACACTGAAGCTTTCTTT. Its protein product is CSVEDQPYTEAFF.

This clone has a handful of counts. V usage is TRBV29-1 and J usage is TRBJ2-7; 9 bases agree with TRBD1. Per germline, CDR1 SQVTM and CDR2 ANQGSEA. Trimming cost V 4 bases and J 4 bases; bases outside gene matches: 14. CDR3 length: 16 amino acids. The chain's CDR3 is CSVGDRAGVGSYEQYF. The CDR3 DNA is TGCAGCGTTGGGGACAGGGCGGGAGTCGGGTCATACGAGCAGTACTTC.

The V and J genes are TRBV7-7 and TRBJ2-2; D ambiguous. Trimming left V 5 bases short and J 8 bases short, with 18 bases between. The CDR3 consists of 15 residues. Germline V CDR1 and CDR2: SSHAT, FNYEAQ (reference sequence). The CDR3 DNA reads as TGTGCCAGCAGCGGCTCGAGCTTGGGCCAGGGGGAGCTGTTTTTT. This sequence encodes CASSGSSLGQGELFF.

This chain connects TRBV30 to TRBJ1-1; a weak D match, TRBD1 (6 bases). The ends were cut back, 3 bases at V and 4 bases at J, with 21 bases in the middle. CDR1 GTSNPN and CDR2 SVGIG come from the germline V gene (reference sequence). This CDR3 is built from 16 residues. CDR3 sequence reads: CAWRKQGFTLGTEAFF. The CDR3 DNA reads TGTGCCTGGAGGAAACAGGGTTTTACGTTGGGCACTGAAGCTTTCTTT. Together with reference TRBV30 and TRBJ1-1, the CDR3 gives the full variable domain: SQTIHQWPATLVQPVGSPLSLECTVEGTSNPNLYWYRQAAGRGLQLLFYSVGIGQISSEVPQNLSASRPQDRQFILSSKKLLLSDSGFYLCAWRKQGFTLGTEAFFGQGTRLTVV.

The chain combines TRBV5-1 with TRBJ2-7; D is unclear. Trimming shortened V by 3 bases and J by 2 bases, and 9 bases separated the two germline ends. The CDR3 totals 13 residues. Germline V gene sequence: CDR1 SGHRS, CDR2 YFSETQ. The CDR3 protein is CASSSDAPYEQYF. The CDR3 nucleotides read TGCGCCAGCAGCTCGGACGCGCCCTACGAGCAGTACTTC.

The sample holds a few counts of this clone. The chain has TRBV7-9 and TRBJ2-5; D is undetermined. V gave up 5 bases and J gave up 0 bases, with 7 bases separating them. The CDR3 is 13 amino acids. From germline, CDR1 is SEHNR and CDR2 FQNEAQ (reference sequence). The CDR3 spells CASSTGYQETQYF. The CDR3 nucleotides are TGTGCCAGCAGCACGGGTTACCAAGAGACCCAGTACTTC. Looking up the rest from reference TRBV7-9 and TRBJ2-5 gives the full variable domain: DTGVSQNPRHKITKRGQNVTFRCDPISEHNRLYWYRQTLGQGPEFLTYFQNEAQLEKSRLLSDRFSAERPKGSFSTLEIQRTEQGDSAMYLCASSTGYQETQYFGPGTRLLVL.

The rearrangement uses TRBV4-2 and TRBJ1-5; D gene ambiguous. V dropped 4 bases and J dropped 3 bases, with 10 bases sitting between them. Looked up from germline, CDR1 is LGHNA and CDR2 is YNFKEQ. This CDR3 comprises 14 residues. The CDR3 reads CASSPPAYNQPQHF. CDR3 bases: TGTGCCAGCAGCCCCCCTGCATACAATCAGCCCCAGCATTTT.

This clone was seen many times. V usage is TRBV7-2 and J usage is TRBJ2-5; D might be TRBD2 (5 bases). This CDR3 is built from 15 residues. V lost 5 bases and J lost 4, with 17 bases in between. Germline V gene sequence: CDR1 SGHTA, CDR2 FQGNSA. The CDR3 loop reads CASSPGLRSSETQYF. As DNA, the CDR3 is TGTGCCAGCAGCCCTGGACTGCGAAGTTCAGAGACCCAGTACTTC.

The genes are TRBV28 and TRBJ2-7; D might be TRBD1 (6 bases). The CDR3 consists of 12 residues. The V and J ends lost 7 bases and 5 bases respectively, with 12 bases between them. In germline, CDR1 is MDHEN, CDR2 SYDVKM. Written as DNA, the CDR3 is TGTGCCAGCATCGGCCACAGGGACGAGCAGTACTTC. It yields the protein CASIGHRDEQYF.

The chain is built from TRBV30 and TRBJ1-1; a weak D match, TRBD1 (6 bases). Germline loops: CDR1 GTSNPN, CDR2 SVGIG (reference sequence). The CDR3 length is 13 residues. V lost 2 bases and J lost 6, with 13 bases in between. CDR3 in amino acids: CAWSRPGAPEAFF. As DNA, the CDR3 is TGTGCCTGGAGTCGTCCGGGGGCGCCTGAAGCTTTCTTT.

This clone was observed a few times. The genes are TRBV25-1 and TRBJ2-5; 8 nucleotides match TRBD1. The CDR3 has 13 amino acids. Germline-derived CDR1 and CDR2 are MGHDK and SYGVNS. The V segment lost 5 bases and the J segment 6 bases; nucleotides outside the gene matches: 5. This chain's CDR3 is CASSTTGDKTQYF. The DNA for the CDR3 is TGTGCCAGCAGTACGACAGGGGACAAGACCCAGTACTTC.

The rearrangement uses TRBV25-1 and TRBJ2-7; no clear D. The V gene's germline CDR1 is MGHDK and CDR2 SYGVNS. The CDR3 is 14 residues long. The germline V and J ends were trimmed by 3 bases and 3 bases, with 12 bases remaining between them. This CDR3 is CASSDMLQSYEQYF. CDR3 DNA sequence: TGTGCCAGCAGTGATATGTTACAGAGCTACGAGCAGTACTTC.

Worth noting for this clone: Other DNA sequences in this specimen translate into the identical CDR3. This sequence joins TRBV29-1 and TRBJ2-6; D call uncertain. V dropped 0 bases and J dropped 4 bases, with 7 bases sitting between them. This CDR3 spans 14 amino acids. From germline, CDR1 is SQVTM and CDR2 ANQGSEA. The CDR3 protein is CSVEDNSGANVLTF. Here the CDR3 DNA reads TGCAGCGTTGAAGATAACTCCGGGGCCAACGTCCTGACTTTC.

The V call is TRBV30, the J call TRBJ1-1; 9 nucleotides line up with TRBD1. Germline-derived CDR1 and CDR2 are GTSNPN and SVGIG (reference sequence). The CDR3 is made up of 12 amino acids. The CDR3, as DNA: TGTGCTTTAGACAGGGGGGACACTGAAGCTTTCTTT. Amino acid sequence: CALDRGDTEAFF.

The chain is built from TRBV29-1 and TRBJ1-5, with 7 bases matching TRBD1. Unmatched junction bases numbered 8, after V lost 6 bases and J lost 3 bases. The CDR3 sequence is 14 residues long. Germline V lookup: CDR1 SQVTM, CDR2 ANQGSEA. The CDR3 loop is CSVDTGAFNQPQHF. CDR3 nucleotide sequence: TGCAGCGTAGATACAGGGGCCTTCAATCAGCCCCAGCATTTT.

This clone was seen a handful of times. The V call is TRBV7-9, the J call TRBJ2-1; tentatively, D is TRBD1 (5 bases). CDR1 is SEHNR, CDR2 FQNEAQ, per germline (reference sequence). V lost 8 bases, J lost 8 bases, and 19 bases lay in between. The CDR3 totals 14 residues. In DNA form, the CDR3 reads TGTGCCAGCCCTAAGGGGTCTCAGGCAGATGAGCAGTTCTTC. Translation: CASPKGSQADEQFF.

This clone was seen a single time. The rearrangement links TRBV7-2 to TRBJ2-7, with 11 bases aligning to TRBD2. The end of the DNA fits TRBJ2-5 better, so the J call may be wrong. The germline V gene encodes CDR1 SGHTA and CDR2 FQGNSA. The CDR3 spans 13 residues. The DNA for the CDR3 is TGTGCCAGCAGCTCTGGGACTAGCGGGACCCAGTACTTC. This codes for CASSSGTSGTQYF.

The table lists this clone with a few counts. The chain combines TRBV29-1 with TRBJ1-1; D unclear. Germline V gene sequence: CDR1 SQVTM, CDR2 ANQGSEA. V was trimmed by 6 bases and J by 3 bases, leaving 17 bases between them. The CDR3 consists of 14 residues. The CDR3 DNA is TGCAGCGTCTCCCACGATTCGGCGGACACTGAAGCTTTCTTT. Translated, it gives CSVSHDSADTEAFF.

V is TRBV29-1 and J is TRBJ2-2; D could derive from TRBD1 or TRBD2 (6 bases each). With 2 bases removed from V and 5 bases from J, the gap between germline ends came to 9 bases. Germline values: CDR1 SQVTM, CDR2 ANQGSEA. The CDR3 runs 13 residues. CDR3: CSVERGRTGELFF. The DNA for the CDR3 is TGCAGCGTTGAACGGGGGCGGACCGGGGAGCTGTTTTTT.

In this sample, this clone turned up a few times. V and J are TRBV5-5 and TRBJ2-7; 10 bases are a match to TRBD1. The CDR3 length is 15 residues. The germline CDR1 and CDR2 sequences are SGHKS and YYEKEE (reference sequence). With V trimmed by 3 bases and J by 3 bases, 6 bases remained unmatched. For the CDR3, the DNA is TGTGCCAGCAGCTCCCGGGACAGGGGTCTCTACGAGCAGTACTTC. Its protein product is CASSSRDRGLYEQYF.

The rearrangement links TRBV7-3 to TRBJ2-5, with D unclear. This CDR3 comprises 13 residues. Germline CDR1 reads SGHTA; CDR2 reads FQGTGA. Deletions cut 1 base from V and 5 bases from J, with 8 bases between. CDR3 bases: TGTGCCAGCAGCTTAAGTTTAGTGGAGACCCAGTACTTC. Its protein product is CASSLSLVETQYF.

Notes on this clone: The junction shows a germline mismatch at one end, possibly a read error. Other DNA sequences of this sample code for an identical CDR3. The chain couples TRBV30 to TRBJ1-1; the D gene is possibly TRBD1 (5 bases). The CDR3 is 11 amino acids. CDR1 is GTSNPN, CDR2 SVGIG, per germline (reference sequence). The CDR3 region has the DNA TGTGCCTGGAGCCTAGGGACTGTAGCTTTCTTT. It is translated as CAWSLGTVAFF. Drawing the rest from reference TRBV30 and TRBJ1-1, the complete variable domain is SQTIHQWPATLVQPVGSPLSLECTVEGTSNPNLYWYRQAAGRGLQLLFYSVGIGQISSEVPQNLSASRPQDRQFILSSKKLLLSDSGFYLCAWSLGTVAFFGQGTRLTVV.